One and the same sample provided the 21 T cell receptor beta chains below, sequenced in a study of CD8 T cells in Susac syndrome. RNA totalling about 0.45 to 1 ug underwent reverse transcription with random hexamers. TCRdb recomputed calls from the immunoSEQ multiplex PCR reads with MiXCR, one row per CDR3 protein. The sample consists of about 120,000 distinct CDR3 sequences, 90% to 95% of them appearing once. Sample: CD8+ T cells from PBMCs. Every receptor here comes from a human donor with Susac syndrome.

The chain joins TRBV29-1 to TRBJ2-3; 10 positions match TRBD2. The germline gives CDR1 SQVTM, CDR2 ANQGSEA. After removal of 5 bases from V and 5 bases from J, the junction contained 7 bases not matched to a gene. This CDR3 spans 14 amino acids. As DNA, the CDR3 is TGCAGCGTTCAGACTAGCGGGCCACAAGATACGCAGTATTTT. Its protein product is CSVQTSGPQDTQYF.

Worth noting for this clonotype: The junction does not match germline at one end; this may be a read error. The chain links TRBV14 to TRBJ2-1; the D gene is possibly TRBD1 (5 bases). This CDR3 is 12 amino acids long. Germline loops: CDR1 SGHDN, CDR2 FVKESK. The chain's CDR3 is CASSQDRTPVIF. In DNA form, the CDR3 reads TGTGCCAGCAGCCAAGACAGGACACCGGTAATATTC.

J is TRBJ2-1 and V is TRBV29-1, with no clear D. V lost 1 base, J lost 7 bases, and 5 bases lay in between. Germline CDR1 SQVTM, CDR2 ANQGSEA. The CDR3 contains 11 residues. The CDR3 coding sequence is TGCAGCGTTGAAGGGAATAATGAGCAGTTCTTC. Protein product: CSVEGNNEQFF.

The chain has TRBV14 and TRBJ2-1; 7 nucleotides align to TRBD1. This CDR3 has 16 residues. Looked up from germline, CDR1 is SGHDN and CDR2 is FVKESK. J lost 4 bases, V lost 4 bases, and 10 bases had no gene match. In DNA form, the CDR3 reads TGTGCCAGCAGCCCAACACGGACAGGTTTTTACAATGAGCAGTTCTTC. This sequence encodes CASSPTRTGFYNEQFF. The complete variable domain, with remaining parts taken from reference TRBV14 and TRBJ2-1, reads EAGVTQFPSHSVIEKGQTVTLRCDPISGHDNLYWYRRVMGKEIKFLLHFVKESKQDESGMPNNRFLAERTGGTYSTLKVQPAELEDSGVYFCASSPTRTGFYNEQFFGPGTRLTVL.

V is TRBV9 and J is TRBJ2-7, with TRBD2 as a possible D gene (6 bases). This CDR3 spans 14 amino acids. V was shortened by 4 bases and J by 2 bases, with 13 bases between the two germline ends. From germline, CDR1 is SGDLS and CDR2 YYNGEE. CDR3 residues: CASSPEGGPYEQYF. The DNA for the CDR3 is TGTGCCAGCAGCCCCGAGGGAGGCCCCTACGAGCAGTACTTC.

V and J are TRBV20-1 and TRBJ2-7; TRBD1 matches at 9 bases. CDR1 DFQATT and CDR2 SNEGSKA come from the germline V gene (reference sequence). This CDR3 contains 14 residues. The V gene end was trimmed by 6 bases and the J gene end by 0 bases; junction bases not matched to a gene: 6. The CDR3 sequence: CSARDRVDSYEQYF. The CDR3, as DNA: TGCAGTGCCAGGGACAGGGTAGACTCCTACGAGCAGTACTTC.

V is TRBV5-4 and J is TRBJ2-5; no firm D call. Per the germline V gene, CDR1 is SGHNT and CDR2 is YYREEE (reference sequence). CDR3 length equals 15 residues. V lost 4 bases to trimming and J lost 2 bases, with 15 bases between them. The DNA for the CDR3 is TGTGCCAGCAGCATCGACCGATACGGACAAGAGACCCAGTACTTC. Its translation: CASSIDRYGQETQYF.

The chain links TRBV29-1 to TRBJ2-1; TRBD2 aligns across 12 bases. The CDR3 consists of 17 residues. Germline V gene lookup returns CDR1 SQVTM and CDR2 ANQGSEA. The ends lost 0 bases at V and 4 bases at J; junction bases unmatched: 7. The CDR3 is CSVEDHTSGGLYNEQFF. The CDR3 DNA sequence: TGCAGCGTTGAAGACCACACTAGCGGGGGGTTATACAATGAGCAGTTCTTC.

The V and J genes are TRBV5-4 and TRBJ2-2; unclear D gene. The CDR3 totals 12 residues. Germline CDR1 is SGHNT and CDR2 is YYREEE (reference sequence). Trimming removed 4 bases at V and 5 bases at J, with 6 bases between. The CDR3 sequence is CASSKETGELFF. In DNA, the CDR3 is TGTGCCAGCAGCAAGGAGACCGGGGAGCTGTTTTTT.

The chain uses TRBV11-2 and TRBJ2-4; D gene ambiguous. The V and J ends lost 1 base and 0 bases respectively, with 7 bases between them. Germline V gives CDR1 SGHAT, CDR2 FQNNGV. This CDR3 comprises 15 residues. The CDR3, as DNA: TGTGCCAGCAGCTTAGTCGGGCTAGCCAAAAACATTCAGTACTTC. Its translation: CASSLVGLAKNIQYF.

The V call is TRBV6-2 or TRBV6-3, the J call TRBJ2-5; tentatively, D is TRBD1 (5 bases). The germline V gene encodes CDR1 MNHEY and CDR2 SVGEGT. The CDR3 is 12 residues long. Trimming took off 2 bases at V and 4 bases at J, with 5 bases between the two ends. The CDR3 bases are TGTGCCAGCAGTTACGACAGAGAGACCCAGTACTTC. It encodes CASSYDRETQYF.

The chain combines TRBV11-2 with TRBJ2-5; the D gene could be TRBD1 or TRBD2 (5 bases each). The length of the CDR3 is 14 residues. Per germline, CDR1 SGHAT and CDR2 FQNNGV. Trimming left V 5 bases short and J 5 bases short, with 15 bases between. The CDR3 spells CASSQIGTGETQYF. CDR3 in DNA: TGTGCCAGCAGCCAGATAGGGACGGGGGAGACCCAGTACTTC.

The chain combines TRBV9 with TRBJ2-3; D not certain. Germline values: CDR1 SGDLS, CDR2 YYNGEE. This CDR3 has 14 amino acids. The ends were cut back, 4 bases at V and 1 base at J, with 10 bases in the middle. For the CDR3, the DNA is TGTGCCAGCAGCATCAAGGCAGGCACAGATACGCAGTATTTT. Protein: CASSIKAGTDTQYF.

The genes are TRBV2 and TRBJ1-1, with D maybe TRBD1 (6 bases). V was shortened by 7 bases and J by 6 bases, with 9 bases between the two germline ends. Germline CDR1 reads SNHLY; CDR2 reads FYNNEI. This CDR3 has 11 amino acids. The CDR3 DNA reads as TGTGCCAGCAAGAGGGGGGCTGAAGCTTTCTTT. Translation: CASKRGAEAFF.

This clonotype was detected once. The DNA for the CDR3 is TGCAGCGCTTGGACCTACACCGGGGAGCTGTTTTTT. Protein sequence: CSAWTYTGELFF. The rearrangement joins TRBV29-1 to TRBJ2-2; no clear D. The CDR3 consists of 12 residues. Germline lookup yields CDR1 SQVTM and CDR2 ANQGSEA. The V end lost 7 bases, the J end lost 3 bases, and 9 bases lay between the germline ends.

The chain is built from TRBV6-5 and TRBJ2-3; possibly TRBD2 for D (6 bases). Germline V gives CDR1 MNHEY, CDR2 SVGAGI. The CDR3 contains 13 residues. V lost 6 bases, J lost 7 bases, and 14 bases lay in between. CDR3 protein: CASSPLEGNTQYF. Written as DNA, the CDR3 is TGTGCCAGCAGCCCCTTGGAGGGGAATACGCAGTATTTT.

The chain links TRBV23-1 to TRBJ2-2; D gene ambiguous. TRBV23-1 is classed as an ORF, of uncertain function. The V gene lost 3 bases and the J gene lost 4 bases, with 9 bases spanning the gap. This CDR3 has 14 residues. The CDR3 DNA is TGCGCCAGCAGTCAGCAGGCATCCACCGGGGAGCTGTTTTTT. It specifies CASSQQASTGELFF.

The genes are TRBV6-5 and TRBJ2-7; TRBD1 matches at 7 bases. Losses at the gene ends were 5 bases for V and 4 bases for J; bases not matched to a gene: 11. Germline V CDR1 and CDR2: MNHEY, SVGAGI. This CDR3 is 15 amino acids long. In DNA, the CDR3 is TGTGCCAGCAGTCCACTACCGGGACAGTCTTACGAGCAGTACTTC. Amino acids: CASSPLPGQSYEQYF.

The CDR3 region has the DNA TGTGCCAGCAGTTTACGGGAACTAACTAGCAATCAGCCCCAGCATTTT. Encoded protein: CASSLRELTSNQPQHF. V usage is TRBV12-3 or TRBV12-4 and J usage is TRBJ1-5; D is unclear. The CDR3 runs 16 residues. Trimming pared 2 bases from V and 0 bases from J, leaving 11 bases between.

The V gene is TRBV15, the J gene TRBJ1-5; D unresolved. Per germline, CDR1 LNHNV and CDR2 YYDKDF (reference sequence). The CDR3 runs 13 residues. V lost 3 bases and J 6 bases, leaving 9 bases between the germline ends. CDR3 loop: CATSRGLGQPQHF. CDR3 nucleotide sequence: TGTGCCACCAGCAGGGGTTTGGGTCAGCCCCAGCATTTT.

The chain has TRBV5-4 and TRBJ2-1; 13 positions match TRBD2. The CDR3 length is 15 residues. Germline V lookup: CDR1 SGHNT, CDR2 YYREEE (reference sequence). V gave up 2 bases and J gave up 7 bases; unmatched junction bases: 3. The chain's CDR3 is CASSFSTSGGNEQFF. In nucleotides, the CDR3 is TGTGCCAGCAGCTTTTCGACTAGCGGGGGGAATGAGCAGTTCTTC.